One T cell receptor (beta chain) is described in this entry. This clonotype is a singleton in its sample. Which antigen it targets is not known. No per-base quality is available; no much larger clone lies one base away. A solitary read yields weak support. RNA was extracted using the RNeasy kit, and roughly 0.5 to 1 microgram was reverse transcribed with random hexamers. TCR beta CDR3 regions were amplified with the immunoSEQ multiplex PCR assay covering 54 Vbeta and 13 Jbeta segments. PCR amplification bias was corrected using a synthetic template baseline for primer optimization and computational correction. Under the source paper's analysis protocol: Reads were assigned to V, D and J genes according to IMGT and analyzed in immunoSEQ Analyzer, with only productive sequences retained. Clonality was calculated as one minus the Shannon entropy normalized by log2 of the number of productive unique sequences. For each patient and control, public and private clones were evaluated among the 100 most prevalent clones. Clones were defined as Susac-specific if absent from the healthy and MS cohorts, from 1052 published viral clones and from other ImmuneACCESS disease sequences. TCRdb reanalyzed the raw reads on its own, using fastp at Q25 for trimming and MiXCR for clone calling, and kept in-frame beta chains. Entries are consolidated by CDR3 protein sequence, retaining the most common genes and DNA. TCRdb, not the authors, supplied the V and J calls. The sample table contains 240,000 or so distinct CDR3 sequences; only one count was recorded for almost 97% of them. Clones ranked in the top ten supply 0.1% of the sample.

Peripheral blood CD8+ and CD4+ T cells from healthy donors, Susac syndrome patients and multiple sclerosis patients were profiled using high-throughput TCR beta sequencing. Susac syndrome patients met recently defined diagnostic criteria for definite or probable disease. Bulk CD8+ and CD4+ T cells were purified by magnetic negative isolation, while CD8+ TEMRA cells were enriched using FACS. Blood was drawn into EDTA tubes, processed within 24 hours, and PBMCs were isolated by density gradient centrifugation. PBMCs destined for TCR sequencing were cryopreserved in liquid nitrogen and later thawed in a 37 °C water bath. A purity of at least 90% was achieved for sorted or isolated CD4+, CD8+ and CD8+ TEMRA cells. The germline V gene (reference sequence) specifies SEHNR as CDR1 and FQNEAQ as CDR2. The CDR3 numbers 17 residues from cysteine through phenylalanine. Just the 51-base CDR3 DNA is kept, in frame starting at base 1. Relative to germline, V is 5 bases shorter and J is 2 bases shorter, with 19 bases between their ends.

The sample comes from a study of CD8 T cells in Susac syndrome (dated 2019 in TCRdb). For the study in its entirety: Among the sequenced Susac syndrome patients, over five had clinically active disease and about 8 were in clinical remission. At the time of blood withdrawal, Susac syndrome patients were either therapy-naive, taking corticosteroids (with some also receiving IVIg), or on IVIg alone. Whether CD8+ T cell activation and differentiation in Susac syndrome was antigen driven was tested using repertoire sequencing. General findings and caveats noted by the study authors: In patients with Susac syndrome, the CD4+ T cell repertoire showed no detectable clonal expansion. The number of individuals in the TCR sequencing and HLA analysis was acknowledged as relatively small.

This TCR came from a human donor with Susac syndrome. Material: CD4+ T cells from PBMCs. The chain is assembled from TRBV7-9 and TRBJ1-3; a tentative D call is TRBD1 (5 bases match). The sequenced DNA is TGTGCCAGCAGCCGTATGAGCGGCAGGGAGACTGGAAACACCATATATTTT. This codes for CASSRMSGRETGNTIYF.